The 22 T cell receptor beta chains reported below all come from one sample, sequenced in a study of post-analysis software for immune sequencing data. General study results and limits: There were five TRBV segments more frequent in patients than controls, and TRBV5-6, TRBV5-1 and TRBV20-1 were among them.

Each TCR beta cDNA library carried unique molecular identifiers. MiXCR, applied by TCRdb to the PCR reads, yields one record per CDR3 protein. Of about 430,000 distinct CDR3 sequences in the sample, 39% were seen once. The antigens these receptors bind are not known. The sequencing input was blood. Receptors originate from a girl aged 2 to 10 with multiple sclerosis.

The chain uses TRBV20-1 and TRBJ2-1, with D perhaps TRBD1 or TRBD2 (5 bases each). Per the germline V gene, CDR1 is DFQATT and CDR2 is SNEGSKA (reference sequence). The CDR3 is made up of 16 amino acids. Trimming took off 5 bases at V and 9 bases at J, with 26 bases between the two ends. The DNA of the CDR3 is TGCAGTGCTCTCCCCGGGGCGGGCCGGGTGCACACTGAGCAGTTCTTC. Translated, it gives CSALPGAGRVHTEQFF.

This chain connects TRBV4-1 to TRBJ1-2; D remains ambiguous. Trimming stripped 1 base from V and 8 bases from J, with 8 bases between. Germline CDR1 is MGHRA and CDR2 is YSYEKL. There are 12 residues in the CDR3. The CDR3, as DNA: TGCGCCAGCAGCCAAGGGGCAGCCGGCTACACCTTC. This sequence encodes CASSQGAAGYTF.

The chain couples TRBV28 to TRBJ2-7, with D unresolved. V was cut by 1 base and J by 6 bases, with 19 bases left in between. The germline CDR1 and CDR2 sequences are MDHEN and SYDVKM. The CDR3 has 16 residues. CDR3 sequence reads: CASSLLNFVLGSEQYF. The CDR3 region has the DNA TGTGCCAGCAGTTTATTAAATTTTGTCTTAGGGTCCGAGCAGTACTTC.

The chain recombines TRBV5-1 with TRBJ1-1; D remains ambiguous. V lost 0 bases, J lost 3 bases, and 6 bases lay in between. The length of the CDR3 is 13 residues. Germline CDR1 SGHRS, CDR2 YFSETQ. CDR3 bases: TGCGCCAGCAGCTTGGGGGAGCACACTGAAGCTTTCTTT. It specifies CASSLGEHTEAFF.

This clonotype occurred a few times. The V and J genes are TRBV12-5 and TRBJ1-5; D is uncertain. V lost 1 base and J lost 6, with 7 bases in between. The CDR3 is 13 residues long. Germline CDR1 LGHNT, CDR2 FRNRAP. This chain's CDR3 is CASGLGWGQPQHF. In DNA form, the CDR3 reads TGTGCTAGTGGTTTGGGGTGGGGTCAGCCCCAGCATTTT.

The V and J genes are TRBV29-1 and TRBJ2-3; D unresolved. Per germline, CDR1 SQVTM and CDR2 ANQGSEA. The V gene lost 7 bases and the J gene lost 2 bases, with 13 bases spanning the gap. This CDR3 spans 13 amino acids. CDR3 region: CSAYLPTTDTQYF. In DNA form, the CDR3 reads TGCAGCGCCTACTTGCCCACCACAGATACGCAGTATTTT.

This clonotype was recorded only once. One base away lies a much larger clone, so this may be a sequencing read error. This chain uses TRBV29-1 with TRBJ2-7; the D gene is possibly TRBD1 (6 bases). Trimming stripped 8 bases from V and 3 bases from J, with 17 bases between. From germline, CDR1 is SQVTM and CDR2 ANQGSEA. The length of the CDR3 is 13 residues. This CDR3 is CSYSGTLRYEQYF. As DNA, the CDR3 is TGCAGCTATTCCGGGACATTACGCTACGAGCAGTACTTC.

V is TRBV6-5 and J is TRBJ1-1; 7 nucleotides match TRBD1. Trimming cost V 5 bases and J 4 bases; bases outside gene matches: 4. This CDR3 is 13 amino acids long. The germline V gene has CDR1 MNHEY and CDR2 SVGAGI. CDR3 DNA sequence: TGTGCCAGCAGTGCTGACAGGGTCACTGAAGCTTTCTTT. Its translation: CASSADRVTEAFF.

In this sample, this clonotype turned up a few times. This sequence joins TRBV7-6 and TRBJ2-5, with TRBD2 matching 12 bases. The germline V gene encodes CDR1 SGHVS and CDR2 FNYEAQ. The CDR3 has 15 residues. Trimming at V came to 1 base and at J to 4 bases, leaving 1 base not matched to a gene. The CDR3 sequence is CASSLELAGGETQYF. CDR3 sequence (DNA): TGTGCCAGCAGCTTAGAACTAGCGGGGGGAGAGACCCAGTACTTC.

The chain joins TRBV29-1 to TRBJ2-3; 9 bases match TRBD2. Trimming cost V 6 bases and J 2 bases; bases outside gene matches: 18. The CDR3 runs to 18 residues. From germline, CDR1 is SQVTM and CDR2 ANQGSEA. The CDR3 here is CSVGGTSSESRFTDTQYF. CDR3 DNA sequence: TGCAGCGTGGGAGGGACTAGCTCAGAGTCAAGGTTCACAGATACGCAGTATTTT.

V and J are TRBV5-1 and TRBJ2-5; 11 nucleotides line up with TRBD2. J gave up 0 bases and V 4 bases, and 8 bases lay outside the gene matches. The CDR3 has 17 amino acids. Germline-derived CDR1 and CDR2 are SGHRS and YFSETQ. The CDR3 sequence: CASSKLPGLADQETQYF. The CDR3 nucleotides read TGCGCCAGCAGCAAGCTACCGGGACTAGCGGACCAAGAGACCCAGTACTTC.

This sequence joins TRBV4-2 and TRBJ2-3; 11 positions match TRBD2. Losses at the gene ends were 6 bases for V and 0 bases for J; bases not matched to a gene: 20. Germline V gene data show CDR1 as LGHNA and CDR2 as YNFKEQ. This CDR3 has 21 amino acids. This chain's CDR3 is CASSLGPSGGFDSVSTDTQYF. The CDR3 nucleotides read TGTGCCAGCAGTCTCGGGCCTAGCGGGGGGTTTGACTCTGTTAGCACAGATACGCAGTATTTT.

The J gene is TRBJ2-7, the V gene TRBV10-3; the D is unclear. V lost 3 bases and J lost 4, with 16 bases in between. Germline V lookup: CDR1 ENHRY, CDR2 SYGVKD. This CDR3 comprises 15 residues. For the CDR3, the DNA is TGTGCCATCAGTGATTTAGGAACACCTGGTTACGAGCAGTACTTC. Its protein product is CAISDLGTPGYEQYF.

The gene calls are TRBV2 and TRBJ1-5; tentative D call: TRBD1 (5 bases). The length of the CDR3 is 13 residues. The V gene lost 4 bases and the J gene lost 6 bases, with 10 bases spanning the gap. Germline CDR1 SNHLY, CDR2 FYNNEI. CDR3 protein: CASSGRAGQPQHF. CDR3 DNA sequence: TGTGCCAGCAGTGGCAGGGCGGGTCAGCCCCAGCATTTT. The variable domain in full, completed from reference TRBV2 and TRBJ1-5, reads EPEVTQTPSHQVTQMGQEVILRCVPISNHLYFYWYRQILGQKVEFLVSFYNNEISEKSEIFDDQFSVERPDGSNFTLKIRSTKLEDSAMYFCASSGRAGQPQHFGDGTRLSIL.

The chain recombines TRBV12-3 or TRBV12-4 with TRBJ2-7, with D unresolved. The CDR3 loop spans 17 amino acids. Deletions cut 0 bases from V and 2 bases from J, with 17 bases between. The CDR3 region has the DNA TGTGCCAGCAGTTTAGCGCTACGGCTAGTGTCTCCCTACGAGCAGTACTTC. Translation gives CASSLALRLVSPYEQYF.

This clonotype was observed a few times. The rearrangement joins TRBV10-3 to TRBJ2-1; D gene ambiguous. Germline V gene data show CDR1 as ENHRY and CDR2 as SYGVKD. The CDR3 covers 16 residues. V shed 0 bases and J shed 0 bases, with 9 bases lying between them. The CDR3 loop reads CAISESTVSSYNEQFF. CDR3 in DNA: TGTGCCATCAGTGAGTCAACAGTTAGCTCCTACAATGAGCAGTTCTTC.

On this clonotype: Because it lacks the conserved phenylalanine or tryptophan at the end, this CDR3 is likely a read error. This chain uses TRBV6-5 with TRBJ2-7; possible D gene TRBD1, 5 bases. V was pared by 6 bases and J by 1 base, with 13 bases between. Germline CDR1 reads MNHEY; CDR2 reads SVGAGI. The CDR3 is made up of 14 amino acids. The CDR3 sequence is CASRSRVLSYEQYL. In DNA form, the CDR3 reads TGTGCCAGCAGAAGCAGGGTTCTTTCCTACGAGCAGTACCTC.

The table lists this clonotype with a few counts. This chain links TRBV27 with TRBJ2-5; 7 bases are a match to TRBD1. CDR3 length: 17 residues. Germline-derived CDR1 and CDR2 are MNHEY and SMNVEV (reference sequence). The junction had 11 bases not matched to a gene; V was cut back by 4 bases and J by 0 bases. The CDR3 reads CASSSSRQGWYQETQYF. In DNA, the CDR3 is TGTGCCAGCAGTTCCTCCAGACAGGGATGGTACCAAGAGACCCAGTACTTC.

A remark on this clonotype: Germline is not matched at one junction end, which may reflect a read error. The DNA for the CDR3 is TGTGCCAGCAGCGCCATCGGAGGGACAGCCGTAGGGTCAGATGCGCAGTATTTT. This codes for CASSAIGGTAVGSDAQYF. This chain links TRBV12-3 or TRBV12-4 with TRBJ2-3; a weak D match, TRBD1 (7 bases). The CDR3 contains 18 residues.

This clonotype was detected only a few times. The genes are TRBV4-3 and TRBJ2-1; D assignment may be TRBD1 or TRBD2 (5 bases each). Germline loops: CDR1 LGHNA, CDR2 YSLEER. This CDR3 is built from 14 residues. Trimming pared 6 bases from V and 6 bases from J, leaving 15 bases between. CDR3 DNA: TGCGCCAGCAGGGGGGATGGTGTTGGCAATGAGCAGTTCTTC. Amino acid sequence: CASRGDGVGNEQFF.

This clonotype came up a few times. The chain has TRBV12-3 or TRBV12-4 and TRBJ2-5; either TRBD1 or TRBD2 may supply D (8 bases each). Trimming pared 8 bases from V and 2 bases from J, leaving 21 bases between. The CDR3 covers 16 residues. CDR3 in amino acids: CASLQGGTRGQETQYF. Here the CDR3 DNA reads TGTGCCAGCCTACAGGGGGGGACTAGGGGACAAGAGACCCAGTACTTC.

Remarks on this clonotype: One end of the junction is discordant with germline, which a read error may explain. This rearrangement joins TRBV5-1 to TRBJ2-6; TRBD1 matches at 8 bases. The CDR3 consists of 15 residues. Germline values: CDR1 SGHRS, CDR2 YFSETQ. CDR3 DNA: TGCGCCAGCAGCCAGGACAGGGCCAGGGCCAACGTCCGGACTTTC. Amino acid sequence: CASSQDRARANVRTF.